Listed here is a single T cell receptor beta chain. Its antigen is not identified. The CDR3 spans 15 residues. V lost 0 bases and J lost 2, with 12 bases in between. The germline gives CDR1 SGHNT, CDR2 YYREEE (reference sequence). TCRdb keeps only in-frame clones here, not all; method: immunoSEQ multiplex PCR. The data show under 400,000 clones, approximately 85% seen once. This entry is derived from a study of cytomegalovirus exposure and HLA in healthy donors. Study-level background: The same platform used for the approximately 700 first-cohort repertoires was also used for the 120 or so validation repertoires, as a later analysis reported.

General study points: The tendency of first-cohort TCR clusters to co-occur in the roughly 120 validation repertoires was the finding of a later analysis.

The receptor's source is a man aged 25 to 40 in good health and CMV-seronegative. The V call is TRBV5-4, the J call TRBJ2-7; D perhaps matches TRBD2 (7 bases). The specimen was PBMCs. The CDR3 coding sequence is TGTGCCAGCAGCTTGGCTGGGGGGGGGCCCTACGAGCAGTACTTC. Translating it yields CASSLAGGGPYEQYF.